A selection of T cell receptor beta chains follows, all from one sample in a study of T cell repertoires in cytomegalovirus infection. Antigens for these TCRs are unknown. Each CDR3 protein gets one entry after TCRdb re-called the reads with MiXCR. This sample carries 250,000 to 300,000 distinct CDR3 sequences, about 20% of them seen once, and the ten largest clones take roughly 19%. Sequencing was performed on cultured PBMCs, taken from culture after CMV antigen stimulation. The receptors shown here come from a human donor in good health (CMV status not recorded). Some clones in this sample may be carry-over from other donors' samples. Each CDR3 is given with its conserved first and last residue. Each record gives: V gene, clone size, J gene, D gene, CDR3 DNA, CDR3 protein. A D gene is named only where the DNA matches it firmly. Clone size, where shown, is once, few, many, or a class for clones that have expanded.

v_call: TRBV7-2; clone_size: NA; j_call: TRBJ1-4; d_call: NA; cdr3_nt: TGTGCCAGCAGCCGAGGCGGTGCGGGCGAGGAAAAACTGTTTTTT; cdr3_aa: CASSRGGAGEEKLFF
v_call: TRBV6-5; clone_size: NA; j_call: TRBJ1-6; d_call: NA; cdr3_nt: TGTGCCAGCAGTCCGACAGCGTATAATTCACCCCTCCACTTT; cdr3_aa: CASSPTAYNSPLHF
v_call: TRBV5-1; clone_size: once; j_call: TRBJ2-3; d_call: NA; cdr3_nt: TGCGCCAGCAGCTCGGGGGTGGATACGCAGTATTTT; cdr3_aa: CASSSGVDTQYF
v_call: TRBV7-6; clone_size: few; j_call: TRBJ2-2; d_call: NA; cdr3_nt: TGTGCCAGCAACGCGCCCCTACCGGGGACCGGGGAGCTGTTTTTT; cdr3_aa: CASNAPLPGTGELFF
v_call: TRBV4-1; clone_size: many; j_call: TRBJ2-5; d_call: TRBD2; cdr3_nt: TGCGCCAGCAGCCAAGAGGGGACTAGGGTGGAGACCCAGTACTTC; cdr3_aa: CASSQEGTRVETQYF
v_call: TRBV7-3; clone_size: many; j_call: TRBJ1-5; d_call: TRBD1; cdr3_nt: TGTGCCAGCAGCCGGACAGGGGACAATCAGCCCCAGCATTTT; cdr3_aa: CASSRTGDNQPQHF
v_call: TRBV6-1; clone_size: few; j_call: TRBJ1-1; d_call: TRBD1; cdr3_nt: TGTGCCAGCAGTGACTGGACAGGGCTCTCTTACACTGAAGCTTTCTTT; cdr3_aa: CASSDWTGLSYTEAFF
v_call: TRBV18; clone_size: few; j_call: TRBJ2-7; d_call: TRBD1; cdr3_nt: TGTGCCAGCTCAATAACAGGGGTAGCCTACGAGCAGTACTTC; cdr3_aa: CASSITGVAYEQYF
v_call: TRBV6-5; clone_size: NA; j_call: TRBJ2-3; d_call: TRBD1; cdr3_nt: TGTGCCAGCAGCCTACAGGGGGATTTATCAGATACGCAGTATTTT; cdr3_aa: CASSLQGDLSDTQYF
v_call: TRBV9; clone_size: few; j_call: TRBJ1-6; d_call: NA; cdr3_nt: TGTGCCAGCAGCGTATCACCGCTCGGAAATTCACCCCTCCACTTT; cdr3_aa: CASSVSPLGNSPLHF
v_call: TRBV7-2; clone_size: many; j_call: TRBJ2-7; d_call: NA; cdr3_nt: TGTGCCAGCAGCTCCTCCCCCTACGAGCAGTACTTC; cdr3_aa: CASSSSPYEQYF
v_call: TRBV6-1; clone_size: many; j_call: TRBJ2-7; d_call: TRBD1; cdr3_nt: TGTGCCAGCAGTGGTTCCGGGACAGGGTCCTACGAGCAGTACTTC; cdr3_aa: CASSGSGTGSYEQYF
v_call: TRBV11-3; clone_size: NA; j_call: TRBJ1-1; d_call: NA; cdr3_nt: TGTGCCAGCAGCTTGACCATCGACACTGAAGCTTTCTTT; cdr3_aa: CASSLTIDTEAFF
v_call: TRBV28; clone_size: NA; j_call: TRBJ2-1; d_call: TRBD1; cdr3_nt: TGTGCCAGCAGCATAACCGGGACAGGTAGCTCCTACAATGAGCAGTTCTTC; cdr3_aa: CASSITGTGSSYNEQFF
v_call: TRBV12-3/TRBV12-4; clone_size: NA; j_call: TRBJ2-5; d_call: TRBD2; cdr3_nt: TGTGCCAGCAGTGACCAGCGGGGCCAAGAGACCCAGTACTTC; cdr3_aa: CASSDQRGQETQYF
v_call: TRBV6-6; clone_size: NA; j_call: TRBJ2-1; d_call: TRBD2; cdr3_nt: TGTGCCAGCAGTTGGGGGAGCGGGAGGCCCAATGAGCAGTTCTTC; cdr3_aa: CASSWGSGRPNEQFF
v_call: TRBV5-4; clone_size: NA; j_call: TRBJ1-2; d_call: NA; cdr3_nt: TGTGCCAGCAGCTCGGGGGCAAACTCTAACTATGGCTACACCTTC; cdr3_aa: CASSSGANSNYGYTF
v_call: TRBV6-6; clone_size: few; j_call: TRBJ2-4; d_call: NA; cdr3_nt: TGTGCCAGCAGTCTGGAGGCGGGACAAGGAAACATTCAGTACTTC; cdr3_aa: CASSLEAGQGNIQYF
v_call: TRBV12-3/TRBV12-4; clone_size: few; j_call: TRBJ1-4; d_call: NA; cdr3_nt: TGTGCCAGCACGCTCACGGGGGTTACTAATGAAAAACTGTTTTTT; cdr3_aa: CASTLTGVTNEKLFF
v_call: TRBV5-1; clone_size: NA; j_call: TRBJ2-3; d_call: NA; cdr3_nt: TGCGCCAGCAGCTTGGGGGGGCAGTTCGGAGATACGCAGTATTTT; cdr3_aa: CASSLGGQFGDTQYF
v_call: TRBV27; clone_size: NA; j_call: TRBJ1-4; d_call: NA; cdr3_nt: TGTGCCAGCATGGACTGGGTAAATGAAAAACTGTTTTTT; cdr3_aa: CASMDWVNEKLFF
v_call: TRBV6-4; clone_size: NA; j_call: TRBJ1-1; d_call: NA; cdr3_nt: TGTGCCAGCAGTGACTCGACCAGGAACACTGAAGCTTTCTTT; cdr3_aa: CASSDSTRNTEAFF
v_call: TRBV28; clone_size: NA; j_call: TRBJ1-5; d_call: NA; cdr3_nt: TGTGCCAGCAGCTCTACGGATCAGCCCCAGCATTTT; cdr3_aa: CASSSTDQPQHF
v_call: TRBV6-5; clone_size: few; j_call: TRBJ2-2; d_call: TRBD2; cdr3_nt: TGTGCCAGCAGTCTAGCGGGAGGGCCCGGGGAGCTGTTTTTT; cdr3_aa: CASSLAGGPGELFF
v_call: TRBV7-9; clone_size: NA; j_call: TRBJ1-1; d_call: NA; cdr3_nt: TGTGCCAGCAGCTCGGGGGACACCGGTACTGAAGCTTTCTTT; cdr3_aa: CASSSGDTGTEAFF
v_call: TRBV10-3; clone_size: NA; j_call: TRBJ2-7; d_call: TRBD2; cdr3_nt: TGTGCCATCAGTCTTAGCGGGAGCTCCTACGAGCAGTACTTC; cdr3_aa: CAISLSGSSYEQYF
v_call: TRBV7-9; clone_size: NA; j_call: TRBJ1-1; d_call: TRBD1; cdr3_nt: TGTGCCATACCAGGGGGTGGGAACACTGAAGCTTTCTTT; cdr3_aa: CAIPGGGNTEAFF
v_call: TRBV6-6; clone_size: NA; j_call: TRBJ2-3; d_call: TRBD1; cdr3_nt: TGTGCCAGCTGCGCACAGGGGTCAGTCACAGATACGCAGTATTTT; cdr3_aa: CASCAQGSVTDTQYF
v_call: TRBV7-4; clone_size: few; j_call: TRBJ1-5; d_call: TRBD1; cdr3_nt: TGTGCCAGCAGCCTGGGGACAGCCGTTAATCAGCCCCAGCATTTT; cdr3_aa: CASSLGTAVNQPQHF
v_call: TRBV12-3/TRBV12-4; clone_size: once; j_call: TRBJ2-1; d_call: TRBD2; cdr3_nt: TGTGCCAGCAGTACTAGCGGTATCTCCTACAATGAGCAGTTCTTC; cdr3_aa: CASSTSGISYNEQFF
v_call: TRBV15; clone_size: NA; j_call: TRBJ2-1; d_call: NA; cdr3_nt: TGTGCCACCAGCAGAGATCCGCAACAGGGCTTCTCCTACAATGAGCAGTTCTTC; cdr3_aa: CATSRDPQQGFSYNEQFF
v_call: TRBV6-5; clone_size: many; j_call: TRBJ2-3; d_call: TRBD2; cdr3_nt: TGTGCCAGCAGTTACTCGATTGTAGCGGGAGGGCCAGATACGCAGTATTTT; cdr3_aa: CASSYSIVAGGPDTQYF
v_call: TRBV6-1; clone_size: few; j_call: TRBJ2-1; d_call: TRBD2; cdr3_nt: TGTGCCAGTCGAAGCAGCGGGGGTTCCTACAATGAGCAGTTCTTC; cdr3_aa: CASRSSGGSYNEQFF
v_call: TRBV25-1; clone_size: few; j_call: TRBJ2-7; d_call: NA; cdr3_nt: TGTGCCAGCAGTGACAGGGATCTCTACGAGCAGTACTTC; cdr3_aa: CASSDRDLYEQYF
v_call: TRBV12-3/TRBV12-4; clone_size: few; j_call: TRBJ2-5; d_call: TRBD1; cdr3_nt: TGTGCCAGCAGTTTTCGACAGGGGGGGCAAGAGACCCAGTACTTC; cdr3_aa: CASSFRQGGQETQYF
v_call: TRBV6-5; clone_size: few; j_call: TRBJ1-4; d_call: TRBD1; cdr3_nt: TGTGCCAGCAGAGACAGGGGATTGGTTGAAAAACTGTTTTTT; cdr3_aa: CASRDRGLVEKLFF
v_call: TRBV6-2/TRBV6-3; clone_size: NA; j_call: TRBJ2-5; d_call: NA; cdr3_nt: TGTGCCAGCAGTTACTTTGGGGAAGAGACCCAGTACTTC; cdr3_aa: CASSYFGEETQYF
v_call: TRBV29-1; clone_size: few; j_call: TRBJ1-1; d_call: NA; cdr3_nt: TGCAGCGTTGCTGGGTTTATGAACACTGAAGCTTTCTTT; cdr3_aa: CSVAGFMNTEAFF
v_call: TRBV27; clone_size: NA; j_call: TRBJ1-2; d_call: TRBD1; cdr3_nt: TGTGACAGCAGTTCAAGGACAGGGCTTCTGAACTATGGCTACACCTTC; cdr3_aa: CDSSSRTGLLNYGYTF
v_call: TRBV4-1; clone_size: many; j_call: TRBJ1-2; d_call: TRBD1; cdr3_nt: TGCGCCAGCAGCCAAGGAGACAGGGACATTCGGGGCTACACCTTC; cdr3_aa: CASSQGDRDIRGYTF
v_call: TRBV4-1; clone_size: NA; j_call: TRBJ1-3; d_call: NA; cdr3_nt: TGCGCCAGCAGCCAAGAGTCAGGGGCAGGAAACACCATATATTTT; cdr3_aa: CASSQESGAGNTIYF
v_call: TRBV7-2; clone_size: many; j_call: TRBJ2-3; d_call: NA; cdr3_nt: TGTGCCAGCAGTTATTGGGGTCGGGGGCCAGATACGCAGTATTTT; cdr3_aa: CASSYWGRGPDTQYF
v_call: TRBV12-3/TRBV12-4; clone_size: NA; j_call: TRBJ2-2; d_call: NA; cdr3_nt: TGTGCCAGCAGTTCCGGGGGACGTTACTTCGGGGAGCTGTTTTTT; cdr3_aa: CASSSGGRYFGELFF
v_call: TRBV29-1; clone_size: few; j_call: TRBJ2-7; d_call: TRBD2; cdr3_nt: TGCAGCGTTTCAGGACTAGCGGACCCTTGGGAGCAGTACTTC; cdr3_aa: CSVSGLADPWEQYF
v_call: TRBV7-3; clone_size: NA; j_call: TRBJ2-1; d_call: TRBD2; cdr3_nt: TGTGCCAGCAGCCCCTATTTGACTAGCGGCAGGAATGAGCAGTTCTTC; cdr3_aa: CASSPYLTSGRNEQFF
v_call: TRBV7-2; clone_size: NA; j_call: TRBJ2-5; d_call: NA; cdr3_nt: TGTGCCAGCAGCGCCTTAGAGACCCAGTACTTC; cdr3_aa: CASSALETQYF
v_call: TRBV11-3; clone_size: many; j_call: TRBJ2-1; d_call: TRBD2; cdr3_nt: TGTGCCAGCAGCTTGTCTCTCCGGGGAGGGTTAGATGAGCAGTTCTTC; cdr3_aa: CASSLSLRGGLDEQFF
v_call: TRBV6-1; clone_size: NA; j_call: TRBJ2-1; d_call: NA; cdr3_nt: TGTGCCAGCCGTGGGGTCGGGACAAGCTCCTACAATGAGCAGTTCTTC; cdr3_aa: CASRGVGTSSYNEQFF
v_call: TRBV29-1; clone_size: NA; j_call: TRBJ2-1; d_call: TRBD2; cdr3_nt: TGCAGCGTTGAAGATTCAAGCCTAGCGGGGGCTTTCTACAATGAGCAGTTCTTC; cdr3_aa: CSVEDSSLAGAFYNEQFF
v_call: TRBV30; clone_size: NA; j_call: TRBJ1-2; d_call: NA; cdr3_nt: TGTGCCTGGAGTGTACCACAGGGACGCGGCTACACCTTC; cdr3_aa: CAWSVPQGRGYTF
v_call: TRBV13; clone_size: NA; j_call: TRBJ2-7; d_call: NA; cdr3_nt: TGTGCCAGCACCCTCAACCACCGCAGGAGCATTGCCTACGAGCAGTACTTC; cdr3_aa: CASTLNHRRSIAYEQYF
v_call: TRBV7-2; clone_size: many; j_call: TRBJ1-5; d_call: NA; cdr3_nt: TGTGCCAGCAGCTTATGGGCGGGGGGCGCGGACAATCAGCCCCAGCATTTT; cdr3_aa: CASSLWAGGADNQPQHF
v_call: TRBV7-2; clone_size: many; j_call: TRBJ2-1; d_call: TRBD1; cdr3_nt: TGTGCCAGCAGCTTAGTTGGACAGGGGTCCTACAATGAGCAGTTCTTC; cdr3_aa: CASSLVGQGSYNEQFF
v_call: TRBV5-4; clone_size: few; j_call: TRBJ2-1; d_call: NA; cdr3_nt: TGTGCCAGCAGCTTAAATAGCGCGCCTAATGAGCAGTTCTTC; cdr3_aa: CASSLNSAPNEQFF
v_call: TRBV4-1; clone_size: few; j_call: TRBJ1-1; d_call: TRBD1; cdr3_nt: TGCGCCAGCGCAGGGGGCACTGAAGCTTTCTTT; cdr3_aa: CASAGGTEAFF
v_call: TRBV20-1; clone_size: few; j_call: TRBJ2-5; d_call: TRBD2; cdr3_nt: TGCAGTGCACCCGCGAAGCTAGCGGACCTCCACCGGGAGACCCAGTACTTC; cdr3_aa: CSAPAKLADLHRETQYF
v_call: TRBV28; clone_size: NA; j_call: TRBJ1-2; d_call: NA; cdr3_nt: TGTGCCAGCAGTTCAGCGGTAGGCCATGGCTACACCTTC; cdr3_aa: CASSSAVGHGYTF